Presented here are 24 T cell receptor beta chains from one specimen sequenced in a study of shared clonotypes between healthy human individuals. Generated by immunoSEQ multiplex PCR, the TCRdb table keeps only in-frame clones and is missing some. The sample contains some 900,000 clones, 76% of which appear only once. The sample was memory CD4+ T cells sorted from blood. Documented subset: CD45RA-negative fraction. The source is a young man in good health.

The rearrangement links TRBV7-4 to TRBJ2-2, with D perhaps TRBD1 (6 bases). V was trimmed by 7 bases and J by 4 bases, leaving 34 bases between them. This CDR3 is 21 amino acids long. CDR1 and CDR2 from the germline V gene are SGHVT and SQSDAQ. The CDR3 spells CASTCSQSSNRETDFTGELFF. The CDR3, as DNA: TGTGCCAGCACCTGCAGCCAATCCTCAAACAGGGAGACGGACTTCACCGGGGAGCTGTTTTTT.

This rearrangement joins TRBV6-5 to TRBJ2-3; no definite D call. Trimming left V 6 bases short and J 0 bases short, with 13 bases between. Looked up from germline, CDR1 is MNHEY and CDR2 is SVGAGI. The CDR3 consists of 15 residues. The CDR3 reads CASSRQTASTDTQYF. CDR3 DNA sequence: TGTGCCAGCAGCCGCCAAACAGCTAGCACAGATACGCAGTATTTT.

The V call is TRBV15, the J call TRBJ2-3, with 10 bases that match TRBD1. Germline loops: CDR1 LNHNV, CDR2 YYDKDF (reference sequence). The ends lost 6 bases at V and 0 bases at J; junction bases unmatched: 6. The CDR3 is 16 amino acids. The CDR3 loop reads CATRETGGRSTDTQYF. CDR3 DNA sequence: TGTGCCACCAGGGAGACAGGGGGCAGGAGCACAGATACGCAGTATTTT.

V usage is TRBV9 and J usage is TRBJ2-7, with D possibly matching TRBD1 (6 bases). CDR1 is SGDLS, CDR2 YYNGEE, per germline. Trimming stripped 5 bases from V and 0 bases from J, with 15 bases between. The CDR3 is 15 amino acids. CDR3 sequence reads: CASSPYQGSSYEQYF. Written as DNA, the CDR3 is TGTGCCAGCAGTCCCTATCAGGGGAGCTCCTACGAGCAGTACTTC.

V usage is TRBV7-2 and J usage is TRBJ1-4; D is unclear. V shed 5 bases and J shed 5 bases, with 12 bases lying between them. Germline CDR1 and CDR2: SGHTA and FQGNSA. CDR3 length: 14 amino acids. The CDR3 protein is CASSVTRINEKLFF. The CDR3 DNA is TGTGCCAGCAGCGTCACACGGATCAATGAAAAACTGTTTTTT.

The rearrangement joins TRBV5-1 to TRBJ2-3, with 8 bases fitting TRBD1. Germline V lookup: CDR1 SGHRS, CDR2 YFSETQ. V lost 6 bases and J lost 2; bases outside the gene matches: 5. The CDR3 loop spans 14 amino acids. CDR3 nucleotides: TGCGCCAGCACCGGACAGGGCATCACAGATACGCAGTATTTT. It specifies CASTGQGITDTQYF.

The gene calls are TRBV4-1 and TRBJ1-2; no definite D call. CDR3 size: 15 residues. V lost 1 base and J lost 7, with 16 bases in between. CDR1 is MGHRA, CDR2 YSYEKL, per germline. The CDR3 DNA reads as TGCGCCAGCAGCCAAGCTGAGGGATCGCCTCTTGGCTACACCTTC. Translation: CASSQAEGSPLGYTF.

DNA for the CDR3: TGTGCCAGCAGCGGCCGCAATCCAGATACGCAGTATTTT. Its protein product is CASSGRNPDTQYF. The chain recombines TRBV7-2 with TRBJ2-3; no firm D call. CDR1 and CDR2 from the germline V gene are SGHTA and FQGNSA. The CDR3 is made up of 13 amino acids. V lost 5 bases to trimming and J lost 4 bases, with 10 bases between them.

This clone was seen many times. This specimen includes other DNA sequences encoding the same CDR3. This chain connects TRBV11-2 to TRBJ1-3; D not resolved. V was trimmed by 5 bases and J by 1 base, leaving 3 bases between them. CDR1 SGHAT and CDR2 FQNNGV come from the germline V gene. CDR3 length equals 12 residues. CDR3: CASSPSGNTIYF. The CDR3 DNA follows: TGTGCCAGCAGCCCATCTGGAAACACCATATATTTT.

The rearrangement uses TRBV5-1 and TRBJ2-2; either TRBD1 or TRBD2 may fit D (5 bases each). CDR3 size: 14 residues. V lost 7 bases, J lost 1 base, and 11 bases lay in between. Per the germline V gene, CDR1 is SGHRS and CDR2 is YFSETQ. DNA of the CDR3: TGCGCCAGCGGCCGGGGCGGGAACACCGGGGAGCTGTTTTTT. Residues: CASGRGGNTGELFF.

The V call is TRBV7-2, the J call TRBJ1-2; D might be TRBD1 (5 bases). The CDR3 runs to 13 residues. Between the trimmed V and J ends, which lost 6 bases and 4 bases, there was a span of 12 bases. Germline CDR1 is SGHTA and CDR2 is FQGNSA. CDR3 loop: CASSPDKSYGYTF. As DNA, the CDR3 is TGTGCCAGCAGTCCGGACAAATCCTATGGCTACACCTTC.

This sequence joins TRBV18 and TRBJ1-2; unclear D gene. The CDR3 sequence is 12 residues long. The germline CDR1 and CDR2 sequences are KGHSH and LQKENI. The germline V and J ends were trimmed by 5 bases and 0 bases, with 4 bases remaining between them. The CDR3 sequence: CASSAANYGYTF. DNA of the CDR3: TGTGCCAGCTCAGCAGCTAACTATGGCTACACCTTC. The full variable domain, completed using reference TRBV18 and TRBJ1-2, is NAGVMQNPRHLVRRRGQEARLRCSPMKGHSHVYWYRQLPEEGLKFMVYLQKENIIDESGMPKERFSAEFPKEGPSILRIQQVVRGDSAAYFCASSAANYGYTFGSGTRLTVV.

V and J are TRBV19 and TRBJ1-1; D unclear. Germline values: CDR1 LNHDA, CDR2 SQIVND (reference sequence). The germline V and J ends were trimmed by 5 bases and 1 base, with 11 bases remaining between them. The CDR3 is made up of 14 amino acids. CDR3 residues: CASSVYVSNTEAFF. CDR3 sequence (DNA): TGTGCCAGTAGTGTTTATGTCTCGAACACTGAAGCTTTCTTT.

The rearrangement uses TRBV6-1 and TRBJ2-7; D perhaps matches TRBD1 (6 bases). CDR3 length: 12 amino acids. V shed 8 bases and J shed 5 bases, with 13 bases lying between them. Per the germline V gene, CDR1 is MNHNS and CDR2 is SASEGT. The CDR3 spells CASRQVVHEQYF. The CDR3 DNA reads TGTGCCAGCCGACAGGTTGTCCACGAGCAGTACTTC.

The rearrangement uses TRBV10-1 and TRBJ2-1, with D perhaps assigned TRBD1 or TRBD2 (6 bases each). The germline CDR1 and CDR2 sequences are WNHNN and SYGVQD (reference sequence). This CDR3 comprises 15 residues. V was pared by 2 bases and J by 5 bases, with 13 bases between. CDR3 DNA sequence: TGCGCCAGCAGTGAGAGAGGGGGGCCCCACAATGAGCAGTTCTTC. Translation: CASSERGGPHNEQFF.

This rearrangement joins TRBV14 to TRBJ2-3, with a possible D match to TRBD1 (6 bases). The germline V and J ends were trimmed by 6 bases and 6 bases, with 19 bases remaining between them. This CDR3 has 15 residues. Germline V gene sequence: CDR1 SGHDN, CDR2 FVKESK. Written as DNA, the CDR3 is TGTGCCAGCAGTTCGGGAACAGGGAGTTGGGATACGCAGTATTTT. Translated, it gives CASSSGTGSWDTQYF.

This chain joins TRBV5-6 and TRBJ1-5; the D gene is possibly TRBD1 (5 bases). Trimming pared 1 base from V and 2 bases from J, leaving 16 bases between. Germline V lookup: CDR1 SGHDT, CDR2 YYEEEE. The CDR3 is 17 amino acids. DNA of the CDR3: TGTGCCAGCAGCTTGTGGGGCAGCCAAATGGGCAATCAGCCCCAGCATTTT. This gives the protein CASSLWGSQMGNQPQHF.

J is TRBJ2-5 and V is TRBV5-1; 8 nucleotides line up with TRBD1. This CDR3 is 15 amino acids long. V shed 4 bases and J 4 bases; nucleotides not matched to a gene: 9. Germline CDR1 reads SGHRS; CDR2 reads YFSETQ. CDR3 DNA: TGCGCCAGCAGCCTTGGACAGGGTTGGGGAGAGACCCAGTACTTC. Its translation: CASSLGQGWGETQYF.

The genes are TRBV2 and TRBJ2-1; D may be TRBD2 (5 bases). The CDR3 contains 15 residues. CDR1 SNHLY and CDR2 FYNNEI come from the germline V gene. V lost 4 bases and J lost 3, with 13 bases in between. The CDR3 sequence: CASSVSGSRYNEQFF. Written as DNA, the CDR3 is TGTGCCAGCAGTGTAAGCGGATCTCGCTACAATGAGCAGTTCTTC.

The chain links TRBV9 to TRBJ2-7; 13 nucleotides match TRBD2. Germline CDR1 SGDLS, CDR2 YYNGEE. With 3 bases clipped from V and 6 bases from J, the junction kept 9 bases outside the gene matches. The length of the CDR3 is 16 residues. The CDR3 loop reads CASSGPGLAGRVEQYF. In DNA, the CDR3 is TGTGCCAGCAGCGGTCCGGGACTAGCGGGGAGGGTCGAGCAGTACTTC.

The chain couples TRBV6-5 to TRBJ2-5; maybe TRBD2 (6 bases). CDR1 MNHEY and CDR2 SVGAGI come from the germline V gene. The CDR3 contains 15 residues. V was pared by 0 bases and J by 2 bases, with 10 bases between. The DNA of the CDR3 is TGTGCCAGCAGTTACTCGGAGGGATGGCAAGAGACCCAGTACTTC. This encodes CASSYSEGWQETQYF.

This chain joins TRBV6-5 and TRBJ2-1, with a possible D match to TRBD2 (5 bases). The germline V and J ends were trimmed by 2 bases and 5 bases, with 16 bases remaining between them. The CDR3 extends over 16 amino acids. CDR1 and CDR2 (germline): MNHEY, SVGAGI. The CDR3 DNA reads TGTGCCAGCAGTTACCAGCGGAACACACGGGACAATGAGCAGTTCTTC. It is translated as CASSYQRNTRDNEQFF.

V and J are TRBV7-9 and TRBJ2-7; the match to TRBD1 covers 8 bases. The CDR3 consists of 14 residues. CDR1 and CDR2 from the germline V gene are SEHNR and FQNEAQ (reference sequence). The V and J ends lost 5 bases and 3 bases, in that order; junction bases with no gene match: 6. The CDR3 nucleotides are TGTGCCAGCAGCCCCGAGACAGGGGTCTACGAGCAGTACTTC. Translated, it gives CASSPETGVYEQYF.

This chain joins TRBV7-3 and TRBJ2-5, with TRBD1 matching over 7 bases. Germline lookup yields CDR1 SGHTA and CDR2 FQGTGA. CDR3 size: 13 residues. V was pared by 5 bases and J by 5 bases, with 5 bases of the junction left unmatched. CDR3 sequence (DNA): TGTGCCAGCAGCACAGGGGTGGGGGAGACCCAGTACTTC. Encoded protein: CASSTGVGETQYF.